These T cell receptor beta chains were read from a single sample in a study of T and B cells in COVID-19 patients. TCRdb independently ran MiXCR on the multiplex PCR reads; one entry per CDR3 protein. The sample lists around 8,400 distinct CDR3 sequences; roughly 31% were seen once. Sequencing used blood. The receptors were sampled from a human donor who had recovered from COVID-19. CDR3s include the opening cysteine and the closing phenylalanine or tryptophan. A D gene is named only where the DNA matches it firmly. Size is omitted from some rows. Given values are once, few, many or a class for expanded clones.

CDR3 DNA: TGTGCCAGCTCTCTGGGACAGCTAGAGAACACCGGGGAGCTGTTTTTT
CDR3 protein: CASSLGQLENTGELFF
V gene: TRBV18
D gene: TRBD1
clone size: medium-sized
J gene: TRBJ2-2

CDR3 DNA: TGCAGTGCTAGAGCCAAGCGGGGGTTATACAATGAGCAGTTCTTC
CDR3 protein: CSARAKRGLYNEQFF
V gene: TRBV20-1
D gene: TRBD2
clone size: NA
J gene: TRBJ2-1

CDR3 DNA: TGTGCCAGCAGTCCCGGAGGGGGGAGCACAGATACGCAGTATTTT
CDR3 protein: CASSPGGGSTDTQYF
V gene: TRBV6-4
D gene: NA
clone size: medium-sized
J gene: TRBJ2-3

CDR3 DNA: TGTGCCAGCACCGCAGGACAGGGGAGGACTGAAGCTTTCTTT
CDR3 protein: CASTAGQGRTEAFF
V gene: TRBV6-6
D gene: TRBD1
clone size: NA
J gene: TRBJ1-1

CDR3 DNA: TGCGCCAGCAGTGAGAATCTGGGGGTAGCCGGGGAGCTGTTTTTT
CDR3 protein: CASSENLGVAGELFF
V gene: TRBV10-1
D gene: NA
clone size: few
J gene: TRBJ2-2

CDR3 DNA: TGCAGTGCTAGAGATTCGAGGGCCCTAGAGATAGCTTTCTTT
CDR3 protein: CSARDSRALEIAFF
V gene: TRBV20-1
D gene: NA
clone size: NA
J gene: TRBJ1-1

CDR3 DNA: TGTGCCAGCAGTGAACGGGACAGGGGAGCGAGATCACCCCTCCACTTT
CDR3 protein: CASSERDRGARSPLHF
V gene: TRBV6-1
D gene: TRBD1
clone size: medium-sized
J gene: TRBJ1-6

CDR3 DNA: TGTGCCAGCAGTTCCTCCCGGGACTTGAATGAAAAACTGTTTTTT
CDR3 protein: CASSSSRDLNEKLFF
V gene: TRBV6-2/TRBV6-3
D gene: NA
clone size: NA
J gene: TRBJ1-4

CDR3 DNA: TGTGCCAGCAGCCCGGGACTGAGCAATCAGCCCCAGCATTTT
CDR3 protein: CASSPGLSNQPQHF
V gene: TRBV7-2
D gene: NA
clone size: NA
J gene: TRBJ1-5

CDR3 DNA: TGTGCCAGCAGTGAACGGCGGATGAACACTGAAGCTTTCTTT
CDR3 protein: CASSERRMNTEAFF
V gene: TRBV6-1
D gene: NA
clone size: NA
J gene: TRBJ1-1

CDR3 DNA: TGTGCCATCACCGGTAACTATGGCTACACCTTC
CDR3 protein: CAITGNYGYTF
V gene: TRBV10-3
D gene: NA
clone size: few
J gene: TRBJ1-2

CDR3 DNA: TGTGCCAGCAGTTACGCCAGGGACAGGGAGGGTGGCTACACCTTC
CDR3 protein: CASSYARDREGGYTF
V gene: TRBV6-5
D gene: TRBD1
clone size: many
J gene: TRBJ1-2